Below are 20 T cell receptor beta chains sequenced from a single sample in a study of CD8+CD57+ T cells in acquired aplastic anemia. The template used for profiling TCR beta VDJ and CDR3 was genomic DNA. Each CDR3 protein is one row after TCRdb ran MiXCR on the reads. The sample holds roughly 250,000 distinct CDR3 sequences, roughly 80% seen once. Selection for sequencing was limited to patients who had shown CD8+CD57+ cell expansion by flow cytometry. The sample was sorted CD4+, CD8+, or CD8+CD57+ T cells (not recorded which) from PBMCs. The receptors shown here come from a human donor with aplastic anemia.

As regards this clonotype: One junction end disagrees with the germline gene, perhaps due to a read error. The chain links TRBV2 to TRBJ2-2; D is tentatively TRBD1 or TRBD2 (6 bases each). Per the germline V gene, CDR1 is SNHLY and CDR2 is FYNNEI. The CDR3 loop spans 15 amino acids. In DNA form, the CDR3 reads TGTGCCAGCGGTGACGGGGGCATTTATACCGGGGAGCTGTTTTTT. Translated: CASGDGGIYTGELFF.

Regarding this clonotype: Since the CDR3 does not end with the conserved phenylalanine or tryptophan, this likely comes from a read error. It is unclear where the CDR3 begins or ends on the DNA, so no DNA is shown, and the CDR3 is as TCRdb lists it. This chain connects TRBV7-7 to TRBJ2-3; the table assigns TRBD1, which was not confirmed against the DNA. Inclusive of both ends, the CDR3 amounts to 13 amino acids. Germline V gene data show CDR1 as SSHAT and CDR2 as FNYEAQ (reference sequence). CDR3 residues: CASSFPPRDRLSS.

The chain employs TRBV7-2 and TRBJ2-7; 7 nucleotides agree with TRBD1. V was pared by 5 bases and J by 1 base, with 17 bases of the junction left unmatched. Per germline, CDR1 SGHTA and CDR2 FQGNSA. The CDR3 length is 18 residues. The CDR3 loop is CASSTPPDGTALSYEQYV. The CDR3 region has the DNA TGTGCCAGCAGCACTCCACCAGACGGGACAGCCCTTTCCTACGAGCAGTACGTC.

This clonotype was counted only a few times. A clone one base away is much larger, so this may be a read error. The chain uses TRBV7-9 and TRBJ2-7; 10 nucleotides line up with TRBD2. The CDR3 is 18 residues long. Germline V gives CDR1 SEHNR, CDR2 FQNEAQ (reference sequence). Trimming removed 3 bases from V and 4 bases from J; junction bases left unmatched: 15. The CDR3 sequence: CASSFHRSGGGDEYEQYV. DNA of the CDR3: TGTGCCAGCAGCTTTCATAGAAGCGGGGGGGGCGATGAGTACGAGCAGTACGTC.

Comment on this clonotype: The junction departs from the called germline gene at one end, perhaps through a read error. This chain connects TRBV7-6 to TRBJ2-4; D unclear. The CDR3 extends over 12 amino acids. Germline V CDR1 and CDR2: SGHVS, FNYEAQ. CDR3 in DNA: TGTGCCAGCAGCTTAGCCCCCACAGTTACGCAGTTC. This gives the protein CASSLAPTVTQF. Full variable domain (outside the CDR3, taken from reference TRBV7-6 and TRBJ2-4): GAGVSQSPRYKVTKRGQDVALRCDPISGHVSLYWYRQALGQGPEFLTYFNYEAQQDKSGLPNDRFSAERPEGSISTLTIQRTEQRDSAMYRCASSLAPTVTQFGAGTRLSVL.

Details on this clonotype: At one end the junction does not follow the germline gene, possibly because of a read error. The chain recombines TRBV7-8 with TRBJ2-3; D uncertain. CDR1 is SGHVS, CDR2 FQNEAQ, per germline. The CDR3 is 13 residues long. The chain's CDR3 is CASSFDPEDTAFF. The CDR3 DNA sequence: TGTGCCAGCAGCTTCGATCCAGAAGATACAGCGTTTTTC.

This clonotype came up many times. The CDR3 bases are TGTGCCAGCAGCTCTGGTGTGGGGAGCCAGCCCCAGCATTTT. Protein: CASSSGVGSQPQHF. The rearrangement links TRBV7-9 to TRBJ1-5; no definite D call. Trimming took 4 bases from V and 7 from J, leaving 14 bases between them. Germline CDR1 reads SEHNR; CDR2 reads FQNEAQ (reference sequence). The CDR3 consists of 14 residues.

A remark on this clonotype: One end of the junction is discordant with germline, which a read error may explain. The chain has TRBV2 and TRBJ2-1, with D tentatively TRBD1 (6 bases). The CDR3 contains 13 residues. Germline assignment: CDR1 SNHLY and CDR2 FYNNEI. CDR3 nucleotides: TGTGCCAGCAGTCAGGGGCGAGCCCGAAGTCTGTCCTTC. Amino acid sequence: CASSQGRARSLSF.

This sequence joins TRBV2 and TRBJ2-1; 7 bases fit TRBD2. With 4 bases clipped from V and 7 bases from J, the junction kept 4 bases outside the gene matches. The CDR3 is 13 amino acids. Germline V gene lookup returns CDR1 SNHLY and CDR2 FYNNEI. The CDR3 sequence: CASSAGGGNEQFF. The DNA of the CDR3 is TGTGCCAGCAGTGCTGGGGGGGGGAATGAGCAGTTCTTC.

Comment on this clonotype: At one end the junction does not follow the germline gene, possibly because of a read error. This chain joins TRBV9 and TRBJ1-1; D uncertain. The CDR3 has 17 residues. Germline-derived CDR1 and CDR2 are SGDLS and YYNGEE. CDR3 bases: TGTGCCAGCAGCGTAGAGGACTATCGCCTAGTGAATACTGAAGCTTTCTTT. This encodes CASSVEDYRLVNTEAFF.

The CDR3 here is CASSLGARGNTEAFF. In DNA form, the CDR3 reads TGTGCCAGCAGCCTCGGAGCGAGGGGGAACACTGAAGCTTTCTTT. V and J are TRBV7-8 and TRBJ1-1; maybe TRBD1 (5 bases). Germline assignment: CDR1 SGHVS and CDR2 FQNEAQ. This CDR3 region has 15 residues. V lost 5 bases and J 1 base, leaving 14 bases between the germline ends.

Concerning this clonotype: A read error may produce the germline difference seen at one junction end. The chain joins TRBV7-8 to TRBJ2-5; D might be TRBD1 or TRBD2, each matching 5 bases. The germline V gene has CDR1 SGHVS and CDR2 FQNEAQ. This CDR3 region has 15 residues. The CDR3 DNA is TGTGCCAGCAGTTTAGCCGGGGCTTCCGATACGCAGTATTACTTC. Protein product: CASSLAGASDTQYYF.

This clonotype came up a few times. The conserved phenylalanine or tryptophan is not found at the CDR3 terminus, so this likely reflects a read error. The DNA is left out, because the CDR3 cannot be placed on it with certainty; the CDR3 is given as TCRdb lists it. The rearrangement links TRBV7-8 to TRBJ1-2. The V gene's germline CDR1 is SGHVS and CDR2 FQNEAQ. The CDR3 spans 13 amino acids, including both terminal residues. The chain's CDR3 is CASSLGSGRTDTQ.

This clonotype came up once. Because the CDR3 is missing its conserved closing phenylalanine or tryptophan, this is likely a read error. The limits of the CDR3 on the DNA are not certain, so only TCRdb's listed CDR3 is given. The chain's CDR3 is CASSSSVAWGDTQ. This chain links TRBV7-3 with TRBJ1-2. A total of 13 residues make up the CDR3, ends included. CDR1 is SGHTA, CDR2 FQGTGA, per germline.

This clonotype appeared a few times. This sequence joins TRBV9 and TRBJ2-3; D may be TRBD1 or TRBD2 (5 bases each). This CDR3 has 14 residues. The V and J ends lost 1 base and 6 bases respectively, with 12 bases between them. Germline lookup yields CDR1 SGDLS and CDR2 YYNGEE. The CDR3 sequence: CASSVTGASDTQYF. The CDR3 DNA reads as TGTGCCAGCAGCGTAACCGGGGCGAGCGATACGCAGTATTTT. The full variable domain, its missing parts supplied by reference TRBV9 and TRBJ2-3, is DSGVTQTPKHLITATGQRVTLRCSPRSGDLSVYWYQQSLDQGLQFLIQYYNGEERAKGNILERFSAQQFPDLHSELNLSSLELGDSALYFCASSVTGASDTQYFGPGTRLTVL.

V is TRBV7-9 and J is TRBJ1-1, with D uncertain. The CDR3 runs 15 residues. The germline gives CDR1 SEHNR, CDR2 FQNEAQ (reference sequence). The germline V and J ends were trimmed by 0 bases and 14 bases, with 22 bases remaining between them. The CDR3: CASSLALSGDTDAFF. The CDR3 DNA follows: TGTGCCAGCAGCTTAGCGCTGAGCGGCGACACCGACGCCTTCTTT.

A word on this clonotype: The junction and the germline gene differ at one end; a read error may be behind it. This chain uses TRBV7-4 with TRBJ1-1; TRBD1 is a possible D gene (5 bases). Looked up from germline, CDR1 is SGHVT and CDR2 is SQSDAQ. CDR3 length: 15 residues. Here the CDR3 reads CASSLDMAGNPEDFF. The CDR3 nucleotides read TGTGCCAGCAGCTTAGACATGGCAGGGAACCCTGAAGATTTCTTT.

J is TRBJ1-1 and V is TRBV7-6, with D possibly matching TRBD1 (5 bases). The CDR3 runs to 15 residues. Deletions cut 4 bases from V and 8 bases from J, with 20 bases between. Germline CDR1 and CDR2: SGHVS and FNYEAQ. CDR3 in amino acids: CASSSYPRGSTEAFF. CDR3 nucleotides: TGTGCCAGCAGCTCATATCCGAGGGGAAGCACAGAAGCTTTCTTT.

The chain recombines TRBV29-1 with TRBJ1-1; D is possibly TRBD1 (5 bases). CDR1 is SQVTM and CDR2 is ANQGSEA in the germline V gene. Trimming pared 7 bases from V and 4 bases from J, leaving 19 bases between. This CDR3 contains 14 residues. CDR3 amino acids: CSALGPGLGTEAFF. The CDR3 nucleotides read TGCAGCGCGCTGGGGCCGGGGCTCGGCACTGAAGCTTTCTTT.

Judged by abundance, this clonotype is medium-sized. The chain recombines TRBV7-6 with TRBJ2-5; D unresolved. CDR1 is SGHVS, CDR2 FNYEAQ, per germline. The CDR3 has 12 residues. Trimming stripped 5 bases from V and 2 bases from J, with 6 bases between. The CDR3 DNA sequence: TGTGCCAGCAGCACCTTACAAGAGACCCAGTACTTC. It specifies CASSTLQETQYF.